The 9 T cell receptor beta chains reported below all come from one sample, sequenced in a study of CD8 T cells in ankylosing spondylitis. Study-level results: It appeared that ankylosing spondylitis blood was characterized by a TCR beta motif of several highly homologous variants.

TCRdb re-analysed the 5' RACE reads in MiXCR, keeping a single row per CDR3 protein. Among 500,000 or so distinct CDR3 sequences listed, 5.3% were seen once. For these TCRs, the target antigens are not known. What was sequenced was blood, either unsorted or a sorted T cell fraction (not recorded which). Receptors were obtained from a male donor with ankylosing spondylitis.

About this clonotype: This sequence may be a read error, since a much larger clone differs from it by one base. Because the CDR3 is missing its conserved closing phenylalanine or tryptophan, this is likely a read error. The rearrangement links TRBV7-2 to TRBJ2-2; the D gene is possibly TRBD1 (6 bases). CDR1 is SGHTA and CDR2 is FQGNSA in the germline V gene. V was cut by 2 bases and J by 5 bases, with 12 bases left in between. The CDR3 is made up of 15 amino acids. DNA for the CDR3: TGTGCCAGCAGCTTATTAGGGGGTAGGACCGGGGAGCTGTTTATT. Its protein is CASSLLGGRTGELFI.

This clonotype was recorded at least ten times. CDR3 nucleotide sequence: TGTGCCAGCAGCCACTCATCGGGGTCAGGCAATGAGCAGTTCTTC. Its translation is CASSHSSGSGNEQFF. The genes are TRBV4-2 and TRBJ2-1; a weak D match, TRBD2 (5 bases). This CDR3 contains 15 residues. The germline CDR1 and CDR2 sequences are LGHNA and YNFKEQ. V dropped 3 bases and J dropped 6 bases, with 15 bases sitting between them.

This clonotype was recorded at least ten times. The V and J genes are TRBV20-1 and TRBJ1-2; D unresolved. Trimming cost V 0 bases and J 7 bases, with 18 bases left between them. There are 15 residues in the CDR3. The V gene's germline CDR1 is DFQATT and CDR2 SNEGSKA (reference sequence). CDR3 region: CSARDAETTSPGYTF. CDR3 in DNA: TGCAGTGCTAGAGATGCTGAGACAACCTCGCCTGGCTACACCTTC.

V and J are TRBV7-2 and TRBJ2-6, with unresolved D. The CDR3 is 16 amino acids. In germline, CDR1 is SGHTA, CDR2 FQGNSA. V lost 4 bases to trimming and J lost 0 bases, with 10 bases between them. This CDR3 reads CASSSDGSSGANVLTF. CDR3 DNA sequence: TGTGCCAGCAGCTCAGACGGAAGCTCTGGGGCCAACGTCCTGACTTTC.

This sequence joins TRBV20-1 and TRBJ2-1; D may be TRBD1 or TRBD2 (5 bases each). The CDR3 is 16 amino acids. CDR1 and CDR2 from the germline V gene are DFQATT and SNEGSKA (reference sequence). V was clipped by 2 bases and J by 5 bases, with 19 bases between them. CDR3 loop: CSARPTKRGSNNEQFF. In nucleotides, the CDR3 is TGCAGTGCTAGACCCACGAAGAGGGGATCGAACAATGAGCAGTTCTTC.

This clonotype was seen repeatedly, ten times or more. The J gene is TRBJ1-1, the V gene TRBV29-1; D is unresolved. From germline, CDR1 is SQVTM and CDR2 ANQGSEA. This CDR3 has 13 residues. The V end was cut by 4 bases, the J end by 4 bases, with 13 bases between. CDR3 residues: CSVALQVGTEAFF. The CDR3, as DNA: TGCAGCGTTGCTCTCCAAGTAGGCACTGAAGCTTTCTTT.

This clonotype was picked up many times. CDR3 in DNA: TGTGCCACCAGCAGGGATCTGGTTGAAAAACTGTTTTTT. Protein product: CATSRDLVEKLFF. This chain links TRBV15 with TRBJ1-4; no firm D call. There are 13 residues in the CDR3. Trimming pared 3 bases from V and 7 bases from J, leaving 9 bases between. CDR1 and CDR2 from the germline V gene are LNHNV and YYDKDF (reference sequence).

This clonotype has at least ten counts. This chain connects TRBV29-1 to TRBJ2-7; D call uncertain. Trimming stripped 4 bases from V and 7 bases from J, with 14 bases between. This CDR3 spans 12 amino acids. Germline CDR1 reads SQVTM; CDR2 reads ANQGSEA. The CDR3: CSVAITGWEQYF. The CDR3, as DNA: TGCAGCGTTGCAATAACCGGGTGGGAGCAGTACTTC.

This clonotype occurred many times. V is TRBV24-1 and J is TRBJ2-2, with D unresolved. Trimming took 3 bases from V and 1 from J, leaving 5 bases between them. The CDR3 sequence is 14 residues long. Germline CDR1 and CDR2: KGHDR and SFDVKD. The DNA for the CDR3 is TGTGCCACCAGTGATGCCAGGAACACCGGGGAGCTGTTTTTT. It translates to CATSDARNTGELFF.